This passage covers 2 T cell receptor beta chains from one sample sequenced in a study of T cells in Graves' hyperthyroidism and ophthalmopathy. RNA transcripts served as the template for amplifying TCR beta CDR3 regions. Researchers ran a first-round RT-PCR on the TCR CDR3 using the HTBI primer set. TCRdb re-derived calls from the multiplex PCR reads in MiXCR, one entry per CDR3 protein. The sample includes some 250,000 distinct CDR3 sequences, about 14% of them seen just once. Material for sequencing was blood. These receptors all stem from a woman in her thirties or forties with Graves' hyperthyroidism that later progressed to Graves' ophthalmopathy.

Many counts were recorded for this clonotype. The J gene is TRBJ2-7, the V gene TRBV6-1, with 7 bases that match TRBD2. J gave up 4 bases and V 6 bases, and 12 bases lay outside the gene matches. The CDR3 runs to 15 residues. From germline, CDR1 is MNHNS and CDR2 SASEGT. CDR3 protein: CASRERGGSLYEQYF. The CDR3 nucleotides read TGTGCCAGCAGGGAACGAGGCGGGAGCCTATACGAGCAGTACTTC.

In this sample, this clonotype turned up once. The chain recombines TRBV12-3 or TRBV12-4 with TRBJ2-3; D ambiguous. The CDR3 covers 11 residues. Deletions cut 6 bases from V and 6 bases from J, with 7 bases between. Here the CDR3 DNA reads TGTGCCAGCAGGTTGGCGGATACGCAGTATTTT. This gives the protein CASRLADTQYF.